This entry describes one T cell receptor (beta chain). V gave up 0 bases and J gave up 7 bases, with 11 bases separating them. Germline assignment: CDR1 SGHRS and CDR2 YFSETQ. This CDR3 is built from 14 residues. The sample is drawn from a study of blood T cell repertoires in COVID-19. For the study at large: Specimens from acute and convalescent COVID-19 originated in the United States, Italy and Spain.

Per the study methods: By means of reference gene primer amplification, nucleated cell counts were estimated. The assay was immunoSEQ multiplex PCR, and TCRdb's table has in-frame clones only and misses some. V and J calls and clone size are copied from that table; D and trimming were computed from the DNA. The data hold over 10,000 clones, with about 88% observed a single time. This receptor was obtained from a human donor in a cohort sampled during active COVID-19. Sequenced sample: peripheral blood. This chain links TRBV5-1 with TRBJ2-1; the D is unclear. The CDR3 DNA reads TGCGCCAGCAGCTTGGGACTTGACGGAAATGAGCAGTTCTTC. Translated: CASSLGLDGNEQFF.